The clone carrying this TCR beta chain appeared a single time. No antigen is known for it. Time point described: recipient sample about 28 days before transplant, after cytoreduction. Blood collection times were about day -28 and days 30, 100, 180 posttransplant. This sample was taken from a study of T cell clonotyping in hematopoietic cell transplantation. Study summary: Pretransplant recipient samples were taken after cytoreduction. The study, taken as a whole, reports: Pathologically expanded recipient clonotypes increased progressively from day 30 to day 180 as diversity fell. CD4 and CD8 repertoire contributions could not be separated without sorting.

Some clones are missing from TCRdb's copy, which holds only in-frame ones; the method was immunoSEQ multiplex PCR. Seen here are roughly 45,000 clones, about nine tenths observed once, and the top ten hold 5.9%. The germline V gene has CDR1 SNHLY and CDR2 FYNNEI. With V trimmed by 5 bases and J by 9 bases, 9 bases remained unmatched. This CDR3 has 13 amino acids. This chain uses TRBV2 with TRBJ2-7, with TRBD1 matching over 8 bases. The source of this sequence is a man in his fifties or sixties with biphenotypic leukemia. Some clones in this sample may be carry-over from other donors' samples. The specimen was peripheral blood mononuclear cells, collected before stem cell transplant. The CDR3 coding sequence is TGTGCCAGCAGTCCTACCGGGACAGGTAGGCAGTACTTC. As protein: CASSPTGTGRQYF. Variable domain in full (rest from reference TRBV2 and TRBJ2-7): EPEVTQTPSHQVTQMGQEVILRCVPISNHLYFYWYRQILGQKVEFLVSFYNNEISEKSEIFDDQFSVERPDGSNFTLKIRSTKLEDSAMYFCASSPTGTGRQYFGPGTRLTVT.